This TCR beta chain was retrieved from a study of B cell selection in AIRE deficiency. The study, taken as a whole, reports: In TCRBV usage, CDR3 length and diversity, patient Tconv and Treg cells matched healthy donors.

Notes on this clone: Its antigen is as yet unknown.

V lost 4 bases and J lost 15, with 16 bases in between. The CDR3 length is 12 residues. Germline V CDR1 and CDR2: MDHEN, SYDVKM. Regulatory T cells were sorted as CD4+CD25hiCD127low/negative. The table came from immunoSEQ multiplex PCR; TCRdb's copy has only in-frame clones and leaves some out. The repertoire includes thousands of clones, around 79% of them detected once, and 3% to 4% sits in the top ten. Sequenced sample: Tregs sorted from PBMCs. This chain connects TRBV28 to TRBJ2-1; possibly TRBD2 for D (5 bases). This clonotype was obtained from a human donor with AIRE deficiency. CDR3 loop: CASSSPLAHGFF. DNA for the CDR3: TGTGCCAGCAGTTCCCCTCTAGCCCATGGGTTCTTC.